What follows describes a single TCR beta chain. Its antigen is not known. This specimen belongs to a study of CD8+ T cells in alopecia areata. Study-wide findings and caveats: Tissue-resident alphabeta T cells belonging to normal skin likewise get sequenced within scalp specimens. Mice showed TCR sharing more clearly than patients did, possibly owing to HLA. Compared with normal scalp, lesional scalp had higher clonality and more expanded CD8+ clones.

Following extraction, RNA underwent reverse transcription to cDNA, which served as the sequencing template. The protocol was immunoSEQ multiplex PCR, while the TCRdb copy is restricted to in-frame clones and leaves out a portion. The sample records 98,000 or so clones, approximately 60% being singletons. PBMCs yielded sorted CD4+ and CD8+ T cells. The V and J ends lost 0 bases and 5 bases, in that order; junction bases with no gene match: 7. The CDR3 runs to 15 residues. From germline, CDR1 is SGHDT and CDR2 YYEEEE. The chain joins TRBV5-6 to TRBJ2-7; TRBD1 matches at 8 bases. This receptor was taken from a human donor in good health. The specimen sequenced was CD8+ T cells sorted from blood. Here the CDR3 reads CASSLGTGLGHEQYF. The CDR3 DNA sequence: TGTGCCAGCAGCTTGGGGACAGGGTTGGGGCACGAGCAGTACTTC.